The 13 T cell receptor beta chains below come from one sample, sequenced in a study of T cell changes during pregnancy in multiple sclerosis. Some clones are missing from TCRdb's copy, which holds only in-frame ones; the method was immunoSEQ multiplex PCR. This table holds some 28,000 clones, 80% to 90% found once. The material was CD4+ T cells from peripheral blood mononuclear cells, obtained in the first trimester of pregnancy. The source is a female donor in good health, enrolled as a control in a pregnancy study.

The V call is TRBV18, the J call TRBJ2-3; TRBD2 matches at 9 bases. The V and J ends lost 2 bases and 3 bases, in that order; junction bases with no gene match: 18. Germline values: CDR1 KGHSH, CDR2 LQKENI. The CDR3 contains 20 residues. The CDR3 sequence is CASSPRYTDLPSGTTDTQYF. In DNA form, the CDR3 reads TGTGCCAGCTCACCAAGATACACAGATTTACCTAGCGGGACAACAGATACGCAGTATTTT.

This clone was counted between two and nine times. V usage is TRBV9 and J usage is TRBJ2-7, with TRBD1 matching over 7 bases. Losses at the gene ends were 4 bases for V and 5 bases for J; bases not matched to a gene: 9. CDR1 is SGDLS, CDR2 YYNGEE, per germline. The CDR3 is 14 residues long. CDR3: CASSLLRDSDEQYF. The CDR3 nucleotides are TGTGCCAGCAGCCTATTACGGGACAGCGACGAGCAGTACTTC.

The gene calls are TRBV18 and TRBJ1-2; TRBD1 aligns across 10 bases. V lost 6 bases and J lost 5; bases outside the gene matches: 9. The CDR3 has 15 residues. Germline V gene sequence: CDR1 KGHSH, CDR2 LQKENI. CDR3 in amino acids: CASSIPGTGEYGYTF. The CDR3 DNA follows: TGTGCCAGCTCTATCCCGGGGACAGGGGAGTATGGCTACACCTTC.

The J gene is TRBJ2-3, the V gene TRBV29-1, with 11 positions matching TRBD2. Germline V gives CDR1 SQVTM, CDR2 ANQGSEA. V dropped 8 bases and J dropped 0; count of bases not matched to a gene: 16. The CDR3 runs to 18 residues. The DNA for the CDR3 is TGCAGCACCCCGGGACTAGCGGCCTCTATGTCTAGCACAGATACGCAGTATTTT. Its protein product is CSTPGLAASMSSTDTQYF.

The chain uses TRBV28 and TRBJ2-2; 9 bases are a match to TRBD2. The CDR3 is 21 residues long. V shed 5 bases and J 1 base; nucleotides not matched to a gene: 20. Germline V CDR1 and CDR2: MDHEN, SYDVKM. CDR3 DNA sequence: TGTGCCAGCAGTCCCCGCCGGTACAGGGGAAAAGCGGGAGGGAACACCGGGGAGCTGTTTTTT. Its translation is CASSPRRYRGKAGGNTGELFF.

The chain uses TRBV6-6 and TRBJ2-5, with D possibly being TRBD2 (6 bases). Germline lookup yields CDR1 MNHNY and CDR2 SVGAGI (reference sequence). This CDR3 contains 15 residues. Trimming left V 0 bases short and J 4 bases short, with 12 bases between. CDR3 residues: CASSYSGLPGETQYF. The CDR3 DNA reads TGTGCCAGCAGTTACTCGGGACTCCCGGGAGAGACCCAGTACTTC.

The rearrangement links TRBV5-4 to TRBJ2-2; 16 positions match TRBD2. V dropped 3 bases and J dropped 6; count of bases not matched to a gene: 5. Germline V lookup: CDR1 SGHNT, CDR2 YYREEE (reference sequence). This CDR3 is 17 amino acids long. This CDR3 is CASSSGLAGGPSGELFF. The CDR3 DNA sequence: TGTGCCAGCAGCTCGGGACTAGCGGGGGGGCCATCCGGGGAGCTGTTTTTT.

V usage is TRBV6-1 and J usage is TRBJ1-3; no clear D gene. The germline CDR1 and CDR2 sequences are MNHNS and SASEGT. The V gene lost 0 bases and the J gene lost 0 bases, with 12 bases spanning the gap. The CDR3 has 17 amino acids. The CDR3 sequence is CASSEARAYLSGNTIYF. CDR3 bases: TGTGCCAGCAGTGAAGCTCGCGCATACCTCTCTGGAAACACCATATATTTT.

This clone came up once. The genes are TRBV7-6 and TRBJ1-5; tentatively, D is TRBD1 (6 bases). CDR1 and CDR2 (germline): SGHVS, FNYEAQ. Trimming left V 2 bases short and J 5 bases short, with 10 bases between. There are 14 residues in the CDR3. DNA for the CDR3: TGTGCCAGCAGCTTAACACAGGGAGATCAGCCCCAGCATTTT. Translation: CASSLTQGDQPQHF.

This chain joins TRBV4-3 and TRBJ2-1, with 13 bases aligning to TRBD2. V shed 1 base and J 12 bases; nucleotides not matched to a gene: 6. Germline V CDR1 and CDR2: LGHNA, YSLEER. The CDR3 covers 15 residues. This CDR3 is CASSQGTSGSIGQFF. The CDR3 DNA reads as TGCGCCAGCAGCCAAGGGACTAGCGGGAGCATTGGGCAGTTCTTC.

This clone was seen a single time. The rearrangement links TRBV11-2 to TRBJ1-5; TRBD1 matches 8 bases. CDR3 length: 14 residues. The germline CDR1 and CDR2 sequences are SGHAT and FQNNGV. V was clipped by 4 bases and J by 4 bases; unmatched bases: 3. CDR3 nucleotides: TGTGCCAGCAGCTCGACAGGGGAAAATCAGCCCCAGCATTTT. It specifies CASSSTGENQPQHF.

The chain joins TRBV19 to TRBJ1-2; D is uncertain. The V gene's germline CDR1 is LNHDA and CDR2 SQIVND (reference sequence). The CDR3 is 16 residues long. Trimming shortened V by 5 bases and J by 2 bases, and 18 bases separated the two germline ends. The CDR3 bases are TGTGCCAGTAGTCCTTCAGGAAGCTATTTAAACTATGGCTACACCTTC. Its translation: CASSPSGSYLNYGYTF.

This sequence joins TRBV14 and TRBJ1-1, with unresolved D. The CDR3 totals 13 residues. The V and J ends lost 0 bases and 7 bases respectively, with 9 bases between them. Germline V gene lookup returns CDR1 SGHDN and CDR2 FVKESK. CDR3 in DNA: TGTGCCAGCAGCCAAGAGGGCAGCTATGAAGCTTTCTTT. It yields the protein CASSQEGSYEAFF.